A selection of T cell receptor beta chains follows, all from one sample in a study of cytomegalovirus exposure and HLA in healthy donors. Clones were sequenced by immunoSEQ multiplex PCR, and TCRdb holds only the in-frame ones, with some missing. The table shows 200,000 or so clones, with approximately 85% occurring only once. The sample was PBMCs. The receptors were gathered from a woman between 50 and 59 years old in good health and CMV-seropositive. Each CDR3 is given with its conserved first and last residue. Each record gives: D gene, V gene, clone size, J gene, CDR3 DNA, CDR3 protein. D genes are given only for firm matches. The size of a clone is reported for some rows only, either as once, few or many, or as a class for expanded clones.

D gene: .; V gene: TRBV25-1; clone size: few; J gene: TRBJ1-2; CDR3 DNA: TGTGCCAGCAGTGATACAGGGCTCTATGGCTACACCTTC; CDR3 protein: CASSDTGLYGYTF
D gene: TRBD1; V gene: TRBV19; clone size: .; J gene: TRBJ1-1; CDR3 DNA: TGTGCCAGTAGTATACAGGGGGTGGGCACTGAAGCTTTCTTT; CDR3 protein: CASSIQGVGTEAFF
D gene: .; V gene: TRBV5-1; clone size: .; J gene: TRBJ2-6; CDR3 DNA: TGCGCCAGCAGCGTGGGACAAACCTCTGGGGCCAACGGCCTGACTTTC; CDR3 protein: CASSVGQTSGANGLTF
D gene: .; V gene: TRBV28; clone size: .; J gene: TRBJ2-7; CDR3 DNA: TGTGCCAGCAGTTTAGATGCGTACGAGCAGTACTTC; CDR3 protein: CASSLDAYEQYF
D gene: .; V gene: TRBV27; clone size: .; J gene: TRBJ2-3; CDR3 DNA: TGTGCCAGCAGTTTCGGGAGAACAGATACGCAGTATTTT; CDR3 protein: CASSFGRTDTQYF
D gene: .; V gene: TRBV28; clone size: once; J gene: TRBJ2-7; CDR3 DNA: TGTGCCAGCAGTGTCGGGGGTCCAAGGTCCTACGAGCAGTACTTC; CDR3 protein: CASSVGGPRSYEQYF
D gene: TRBD2; V gene: TRBV9; clone size: .; J gene: TRBJ2-7; CDR3 DNA: TGTGCCAGCAGCGTAGTCCCTTTTTTCCAGCGGGAGGAATACGAGCAGTACTTC; CDR3 protein: CASSVVPFFQREEYEQYF
D gene: .; V gene: TRBV10-3; clone size: .; J gene: TRBJ2-7; CDR3 DNA: TGTGCCATCAGTGAGTCGGCTACCTCGACTGGCGAGCAGTACTTC; CDR3 protein: CAISESATSTGEQYF
D gene: TRBD2; V gene: TRBV29-1; clone size: .; J gene: TRBJ2-3; CDR3 DNA: TGCAGCGTCCTGGGGGGGGTCACAGATACGCAGTATTTT; CDR3 protein: CSVLGGVTDTQYF
D gene: TRBD2; V gene: TRBV4-1; clone size: few; J gene: TRBJ2-3; CDR3 DNA: TGCGCCAGCAGCTTTCAGCGGGGTTTAAGTACAGATACGCAGTATTTT; CDR3 protein: CASSFQRGLSTDTQYF
D gene: TRBD2; V gene: TRBV10-3; clone size: .; J gene: TRBJ2-7; CDR3 DNA: TGTGCCATCAGGCAGGCGGGAGGATCCTACGAGCAGTACTTC; CDR3 protein: CAIRQAGGSYEQYF
D gene: .; V gene: TRBV7-2; clone size: .; J gene: TRBJ2-7; CDR3 DNA: TGTGCCAGCAGCCCCGGAGGGGGCCGGTACGAGCAGTACTTC; CDR3 protein: CASSPGGGRYEQYF
D gene: TRBD2; V gene: TRBV18; clone size: .; J gene: TRBJ2-2; CDR3 DNA: TGTGCCAGCTCAGAGCGGGACCGGCATACCGGGGAGCTGTTTTTT; CDR3 protein: CASSERDRHTGELFF
D gene: TRBD1; V gene: TRBV5-1; clone size: few; J gene: TRBJ1-3; CDR3 DNA: TGCGCCAGCAGCGGAGGACAGGCCAGCTCTGGAAACACCATATATTTT; CDR3 protein: CASSGGQASSGNTIYF
D gene: TRBD1; V gene: TRBV28; clone size: few; J gene: TRBJ2-4; CDR3 DNA: TGTGCCAGCAGTACCGGGACAGGGGGCGCCGGGGTCTCTTTTAACATTCAGTACTTC; CDR3 protein: CASSTGTGGAGVSFNIQYF
D gene: .; V gene: TRBV7-9; clone size: .; J gene: TRBJ1-1; CDR3 DNA: TGTGCCAGCAGCTTAGCGCTGGGAGAACCTGAAGCTTTCTTT; CDR3 protein: CASSLALGEPEAFF
D gene: .; V gene: TRBV15; clone size: once; J gene: TRBJ2-1; CDR3 DNA: TGTGCCACCAGCAGAGAAGGGGCGACCTACAATGAGCAGTTCTTC; CDR3 protein: CATSREGATYNEQFF
D gene: TRBD2; V gene: TRBV28; clone size: .; J gene: TRBJ2-3; CDR3 DNA: TGTGCCAGCAGCTATGCCAGACTAGCGGGGAGCACAGATACGCAGTATTTT; CDR3 protein: CASSYARLAGSTDTQYF
D gene: .; V gene: TRBV19; clone size: .; J gene: TRBJ2-5; CDR3 DNA: TGTGCCAGTAGTCTCTACAGGGCTGGCGAGACCCAGTACTTC; CDR3 protein: CASSLYRAGETQYF
D gene: .; V gene: TRBV28; clone size: .; J gene: TRBJ1-2; CDR3 DNA: TGTGCCAGCAGTCTAGGGAGGGCTAGTGGCTACACCTTC; CDR3 protein: CASSLGRASGYTF
D gene: .; V gene: TRBV6-5; clone size: .; J gene: TRBJ1-5; CDR3 DNA: TGTGCCAGCAGTTACTCGCGGGTACAGCCCCAGCATTTT; CDR3 protein: CASSYSRVQPQHF
D gene: .; V gene: TRBV2; clone size: .; J gene: TRBJ2-5; CDR3 DNA: TGTGCCAGCAGTCATGGCGGGCAAGAGGTTGAGACCCAGTACTTC; CDR3 protein: CASSHGGQEVETQYF
D gene: TRBD2; V gene: TRBV4-2; clone size: .; J gene: TRBJ2-3; CDR3 DNA: TGTGCCAGCAGCCAACCAGCGGGAGCGGTCGGTACGCAGTATTTT; CDR3 protein: CASSQPAGAVGTQYF
D gene: TRBD1; V gene: TRBV19; clone size: .; J gene: TRBJ2-7; CDR3 DNA: TGTGCCAGTAGTCCGGGACAGAGCTTATACGAGCAGTACTTC; CDR3 protein: CASSPGQSLYEQYF
D gene: TRBD1; V gene: TRBV5-1; clone size: .; J gene: TRBJ2-1; CDR3 DNA: TGCGCCAGCAGCTTGGAAGGGGACAGCTACAATGAGCAGTTCTTC; CDR3 protein: CASSLEGDSYNEQFF
D gene: .; V gene: TRBV14; clone size: .; J gene: TRBJ2-2; CDR3 DNA: TGTGCCAGCAGCCCCCTGACAGACACCCTCACCGGGGAGCTGTTTTTT; CDR3 protein: CASSPLTDTLTGELFF
D gene: .; V gene: TRBV21-1; clone size: once; J gene: TRBJ2-1; CDR3 DNA: TGTGCCAGCAGCGTTCAAAGGGGGACTAGCGGGAACAATGAGCAGTTCTTC; CDR3 protein: CASSVQRGTSGNNEQFF
D gene: .; V gene: TRBV4-1; clone size: .; J gene: TRBJ1-4; CDR3 DNA: TGCGCCAGCAGCCCCCCCACAGGTCGACTTAATGAAAAACTGTTTTTT; CDR3 protein: CASSPPTGRLNEKLFF
D gene: TRBD1; V gene: TRBV6-1; clone size: .; J gene: TRBJ2-1; CDR3 DNA: TGTGCCAGCAGCTGGGACAGGGGGCAAAATGAGCAGTTCTTC; CDR3 protein: CASSWDRGQNEQFF
D gene: TRBD1; V gene: TRBV18; clone size: .; J gene: TRBJ2-3; CDR3 DNA: TGTGCCAGCTCACCATTCGGACAGGGAAGCACAGATACGCAGTATTTT; CDR3 protein: CASSPFGQGSTDTQYF
D gene: .; V gene: TRBV7-2; clone size: .; J gene: TRBJ2-7; CDR3 DNA: TGTGCCAGCAGCCAGTCTGCTAGCTACTACGAGCAGTACTTC; CDR3 protein: CASSQSASYYEQYF
D gene: TRBD1; V gene: TRBV27; clone size: .; J gene: TRBJ2-7; CDR3 DNA: TGTGCCAGCAGTTTGGGACAGGGGGGCTACGAGCAGTACTTC; CDR3 protein: CASSLGQGGYEQYF
D gene: TRBD2; V gene: TRBV7-2; clone size: .; J gene: TRBJ2-4; CDR3 DNA: TGTGCCAGCAGCTTCCCCGGGACTAGCGGGGGGAACAGTCAGTACTTC; CDR3 protein: CASSFPGTSGGNSQYF
D gene: .; V gene: TRBV11-3; clone size: .; J gene: TRBJ2-3; CDR3 DNA: TGTGCCAGCAGCTTGTTCGCAGATACGCAGTATTTT; CDR3 protein: CASSLFADTQYF
D gene: .; V gene: TRBV4-1; clone size: .; J gene: TRBJ1-4; CDR3 DNA: TGCGCCAGCAGCCCGTTAAAGGAGTTTGATGAAAAACTGTTTTTT; CDR3 protein: CASSPLKEFDEKLFF
D gene: TRBD1; V gene: TRBV6-5; clone size: .; J gene: TRBJ2-5; CDR3 DNA: TGTGCCAGCAGTTACACCCGGGACAGCAAAGAGACCCAGTACTTC; CDR3 protein: CASSYTRDSKETQYF
D gene: TRBD2; V gene: TRBV7-6; clone size: .; J gene: TRBJ2-1; CDR3 DNA: TGTGCCACGTCGAAGGGCGGGGGGGAATACAATGAGCAGTTCTTC; CDR3 protein: CATSKGGGEYNEQFF
D gene: TRBD2; V gene: TRBV13; clone size: .; J gene: TRBJ2-7; CDR3 DNA: TGTGCCAGCAGCTTAGGGACTAGCGGGAGGGCATACGAGCAGTACTTC; CDR3 protein: CASSLGTSGRAYEQYF
D gene: .; V gene: TRBV4-1; clone size: .; J gene: TRBJ2-1; CDR3 DNA: TGCGCCAGCAGCCAAGATTTGCCTACCCGAAGCGATGAGCAGTTCTTC; CDR3 protein: CASSQDLPTRSDEQFF
D gene: TRBD2; V gene: TRBV7-2; clone size: .; J gene: TRBJ2-7; CDR3 DNA: TGTGCCAGCAGCCAGGCGTGGACTAGCTACGAGCAGTACTTC; CDR3 protein: CASSQAWTSYEQYF
D gene: .; V gene: TRBV19; clone size: .; J gene: TRBJ2-2; CDR3 DNA: TGTGCCAGTAGCCGACAGGAGATCACCGGGGAGCTGTTTTTT; CDR3 protein: CASSRQEITGELFF
D gene: .; V gene: TRBV5-1; clone size: .; J gene: TRBJ2-5; CDR3 DNA: TGCGCCAGCACCCAGACGACACTCCAAGAGACCCAGTACTTC; CDR3 protein: CASTQTTLQETQYF
D gene: TRBD1; V gene: TRBV4-2; clone size: once; J gene: TRBJ1-2; CDR3 DNA: TGTGCCAGCAGCCAAGATGAAGGACAGGGATTAAATGGCTACACCTTC; CDR3 protein: CASSQDEGQGLNGYTF
D gene: .; V gene: TRBV7-9; clone size: .; J gene: TRBJ1-3; CDR3 DNA: TGTGCCAGCAGCAGCACAGGGACCGGAAACACCATATATTTT; CDR3 protein: CASSSTGTGNTIYF
D gene: .; V gene: TRBV6-6; clone size: .; J gene: TRBJ2-2; CDR3 DNA: TGTGCCAGCAGGAGGGGGGGCGCGAACACCGGGGAGCTGTTTTTT; CDR3 protein: CASRRGGANTGELFF
D gene: TRBD1; V gene: TRBV9; clone size: once; J gene: TRBJ1-5; CDR3 DNA: TGTGCCAGCAGCGATTTCCGTATGGCGGGACAGTATAGCAATCAGCCCCAGCATTTT; CDR3 protein: CASSDFRMAGQYSNQPQHF
D gene: .; V gene: TRBV5-1; clone size: once; J gene: TRBJ2-6; CDR3 DNA: TGCGCCAGCAGCTTCCGAGGGGACAACTCTGGGGCCAACGGCCTGACTTTC; CDR3 protein: CASSFRGDNSGANGLTF
D gene: TRBD2; V gene: TRBV27; clone size: .; J gene: TRBJ2-1; CDR3 DNA: TGTGCCAGCAGTTTCGTAGCGGGAGGATCAAATGAGCAGTTCTTC; CDR3 protein: CASSFVAGGSNEQFF
D gene: TRBD2; V gene: TRBV4-2; clone size: .; J gene: TRBJ2-2; CDR3 DNA: TGTGCCAGCAGCCGGGGTGGTGGGGGGGCGAACACCGGGGAGCTGTTTTTT; CDR3 protein: CASSRGGGGANTGELFF
D gene: TRBD1; V gene: TRBV7-9; clone size: .; J gene: TRBJ1-2; CDR3 DNA: TGTGCCAGCAGCTTAATGGGACAGGGGGCGGAAGGCGGCTACACCTTC; CDR3 protein: CASSLMGQGAEGGYTF
D gene: TRBD1; V gene: TRBV7-6; clone size: .; J gene: TRBJ2-7; CDR3 DNA: TGTGCCAGCAGCCCCGGGACAGGGGGCCCCTACGAGCAGTACTTC; CDR3 protein: CASSPGTGGPYEQYF